The subject of this entry is one T cell receptor (beta chain). The clone's antigen remains unknown. Per-base qualities were not stored, and no clone one base away is much larger. TCRbeta CDR3 regions were amplified from genomic DNA by means of the immunoSEQ Assay, a bias-controlled multiplex PCR. The paper's processing steps were these. Within the assay, amplification of reference gene primers was used to estimate how many nucleated cells each sample contained. Sequence reads were collapsed and filtered to measure the absolute abundance of every unique TCRbeta CDR3 rearrangement. For each sample, productive Simpson clonality was calculated by taking the square root of Simpson's diversity index across productive rearrangements. The table was pulled from immuneACCESS by TCRdb, which kept in-frame rearrangements only. Such tables lose some clones; where checked, under half of the loss comes from unresolved V genes, and the rest has no known cause. V, J and clone size derive from that table, while D and trimming were established from the DNA sequence. This sample holds roughly 140,000 clones; around 74% were observed only once. The ten largest clones add up to 3.7% of the sample.

This record comes from a study of blood T cell repertoires in COVID-19 (dated by TCRdb to the early 2020s). At the level of the whole study: The collaborator samples originated in the United States, Italy and Spain and spanned the acute and convalescent phases of COVID-19. Subjects who had been exposed to COVID-19, were actively infected with it, or had recovered from it provided the deeply sampled blood TCRbeta repertoires that made up the dataset. The repertoires were made available in a free public database intended to serve as a resource for research on the immune response to SARS-CoV-2. Samples came from the ongoing ImmuneRACE study (first 160 participants) plus 1,254 subjects from 6 global collaborators. Where HLA class I and class II types were available, the types were taken from metadata supplied by the sample provider, not from assay-based typing. The material from the prospective study consisted of cDNA or gDNA derived from T cells, B-cell-depleted T cells, or PBMCs. Nearly every sample came with metadata listing a de-identified subject ID, COVID-19 status, age in years and sex. Points the paper makes about the study in general: How much clinical and demographic metadata was included differed by source and by participant, and the metadata was provided uncurated.

For this chain, trimming is 3 bases at the V end and 6 bases at the J end, and the number of junction bases without a gene match is 5. From the cysteine through the phenylalanine, the CDR3 covers 13 amino acids. The entry retains the CDR3 DNA only, 39 bases that are in frame from base 1. Looking up the germline V gene yields CDR1 KGHSH and CDR2 LQKENI. The collaborating institutions used their own protocols to collect whole blood in K2EDTA tubes. For TCRbeta analysis, collaborator samples were shipped as frozen whole blood, as isolated PBMCs, or as DNA extracted from either sample type. The sequence derives from an elderly woman with acute or convalescent COVID-19. The receptor chain draws on TRBV18 and TRBJ2-7; TRBD1 fits 7 bases in the junction. The material sequenced was peripheral blood. The DNA is TGTGCCAGCTCACCCCTACGGGACAGCGAGCAGTACTTC. Its translation is CASSPLRDSEQYF.